Listed below are T cell receptor beta chains from one sample, sequenced in a study of T cell clones after liver transplantation. Libraries were prepared by immunoSEQ multiplex PCR; TCRdb keeps only in-frame clonotypes and omits some of them. The top ten clones hold 0.75% to 1% of a sample with about 68,000 clones, around 92% of them seen once. Sequencing was performed on CD4+ T cells from blood, taken 25 months after liver transplant. These receptors originate from a human patient who received a liver transplant. Some T cells may be transferred from the graft donor. CDR3s include the opening cysteine and the closing phenylalanine or tryptophan. Fields, in order: clone size, V gene, J gene, D gene, CDR3 DNA, CDR3 protein. D genes are given only for firm matches. Some rows have no size entry. The others give once, few or many, or a class for an expanded clone.

-,TRBV18,TRBJ2-1,TRBD1,TGTGCCAGCTCACCGAGACAGGGGGGTAATGAGCAGTTCTTC,CASSPRQGGNEQFF
-,TRBV19,TRBJ1-1,TRBD1,TGTGCCAGTAGTACCCGCTCCAGAGGACAGGGTAACACTGAAGCTTTCTTT,CASSTRSRGQGNTEAFF
-,TRBV11-2,TRBJ2-3,-,TGTGCCAGCAGCTTAGCGCCCGGGACTCCGCAGTATTTT,CASSLAPGTPQYF
-,TRBV4-1,TRBJ2-2,TRBD1,TGCGCCAGCAGCCAAAGGGACAGTACGAACACCGGGGAGCTGTTTTTT,CASSQRDSTNTGELFF
-,TRBV12-5,TRBJ2-7,TRBD2,TGTGCTAGTGGTTTAGCGGGAGGGTCTGAGCAGTACTTC,CASGLAGGSEQYF
-,TRBV4-2,TRBJ1-1,-,TGTGCCAGCAGCCAAGCATTCTGGGATTCAGGCACTGAAGCTTTCTTT,CASSQAFWDSGTEAFF
-,TRBV7-2,TRBJ1-2,-,TGTGCCAGCAGCCCAGGGCCGGGTTATGGCTATGGCTACACCTTC,CASSPGPGYGYGYTF
-,TRBV11-2,TRBJ2-2,-,TGTGCCAGCAGCTTAGAGGGGCGCAACACCGGGGAGCTGTTTTTT,CASSLEGRNTGELFF
-,TRBV15,TRBJ2-7,TRBD2,TGTGCCACCAGCAGGGGCCGACTAGCCTCGAGCTCCTACGAGCAGTACTTC,CATSRGRLASSSYEQYF
-,TRBV9,TRBJ1-1,TRBD1,TGTGCCAGCAGCGTAGATCAGGGGGCGAACACTGAAGCTTTCTTT,CASSVDQGANTEAFF
-,TRBV21-1,TRBJ1-4,-,TGTGCCAGCAGCAAAACCGCCGAGGGTCCTACTAATGAAAAACTGTTTTTT,CASSKTAEGPTNEKLFF
once,TRBV5-1,TRBJ2-1,-,TGCGCCAGCAGCTTGGCACAGAACTCCTACAATGAGCAGTTCTTC,CASSLAQNSYNEQFF
-,TRBV5-1,TRBJ2-2,TRBD2,TGCGCCAGCAGCTTGGTTGCGGGAGTGAGCGGGGAGCTGTTTTTT,CASSLVAGVSGELFF
-,TRBV19,TRBJ2-7,-,TGTGCCAGTAGTATCGGATCTGCGGGTGAGCAGTACTTC,CASSIGSAGEQYF
-,TRBV10-3,TRBJ1-1,TRBD1,TGTGCCATCAGTGGAGGACAGGGGGGGAACACTGAAGCTTTCTTT,CAISGGQGGNTEAFF
-,TRBV28,TRBJ1-2,TRBD1,TGTGCCAGCAGTTCCTTGGACAGGGGGCCTATGAAGCGAGAAGGTGAAGATGGCTACACCTTC,CASSSLDRGPMKREGEDGYTF
-,TRBV30,TRBJ2-3,-,TGTGCCTATATCATTAAAGGGGGGGAATCCGCGAATTTT,CAYIIKGGESANF
-,TRBV14,TRBJ2-5,-,TGTGCCAGCAGGCGACAGCAAGAGACCCAGTACTTC,CASRRQQETQYF
-,TRBV7-2,TRBJ2-5,-,TGTGCCAGCAGCTTATACGGGCGTGAGACCCAGTACTTC,CASSLYGRETQYF
-,TRBV5-1,TRBJ2-2,TRBD2,TGCGCCAGCAGCATAGGGACTAGTGCGGACACCGGGGAGCTGTTTTTT,CASSIGTSADTGELFF
-,TRBV7-8,TRBJ2-1,-,TGTGCCAGCAGCTTAGTCTTCGGGGAGCAGTTCTTC,CASSLVFGEQFF
-,TRBV5-6,TRBJ1-1,-,TGTGCCAGCAGCCCCGGGACTAACAGTGAAGCTTTCTTT,CASSPGTNSEAFF
-,TRBV5-4,TRBJ1-2,TRBD1,TGTGCCAGCAGTGACAGGGGGGAAAGGGGCTACACCTTC,CASSDRGERGYTF
-,TRBV9,TRBJ2-5,TRBD2,TGTGCCAGCAGCGGTTTAGGGACTAGCGGGATGGAGACCCAGTACTTC,CASSGLGTSGMETQYF
-,TRBV4-3,TRBJ1-3,-,TGCGCCAGCAGCCAGGGTGGTCAAGTTTTTGTCGGAAACACCATATATTTT,CASSQGGQVFVGNTIYF
-,TRBV28,TRBJ1-2,TRBD1,TGTGCCAGCAGTCCTGACAGGGGACTAGCTAACTATGGCTACACCTTC,CASSPDRGLANYGYTF
once,TRBV6-5,TRBJ2-2,TRBD2,TGTGCCAGCAGTGCTAGCGGGAGGAACACCGGGGAGCTGTTTTTT,CASSASGRNTGELFF
-,TRBV18,TRBJ1-1,TRBD1,TGTGCCAGCTCACCCTGGGACAGGGATGAAGCTTTCTTT,CASSPWDRDEAFF
-,TRBV28,TRBJ2-5,-,TGTGCCAGCAGCCCCCCACACCAAGAGACCCAGTACTTC,CASSPPHQETQYF
-,TRBV6-5,TRBJ1-1,TRBD1,TGTGCCAGCAGTTACAGGCAGGGGGCTGACACTGAAGCTTTCTTT,CASSYRQGADTEAFF
-,TRBV7-2,TRBJ2-3,TRBD2,TGTGCCAGCAGCTTCAAACTAGCGGGAGAAATGGATACGCAGTATTTT,CASSFKLAGEMDTQYF
-,TRBV11-2,TRBJ1-3,-,TGTGCCAGCAGCTCCGGGAGCTCTGGAAACACCATATATTTT,CASSSGSSGNTIYF
-,TRBV10-3,TRBJ2-7,-,TGTGCCATCAGCCAGACAGACGGGGAGCAGTACTTC,CAISQTDGEQYF
-,TRBV14,TRBJ1-3,-,TGTGCCAGCAGCCAAGATACCTCTGGAAACACCATATATTTT,CASSQDTSGNTIYF
-,TRBV28,TRBJ2-7,TRBD1,TGTGCCAGCAGTCTCCGGGACAGGAGCTACGAGCAGTACTTC,CASSLRDRSYEQYF
-,TRBV11-3,TRBJ1-6,-,TGTGCCAGCAGCCCGGACAGAATTAATTCACCCCTCCACTTT,CASSPDRINSPLHF
-,TRBV6-1,TRBJ2-5,-,TGTGCCAGCAGTGTGTGGGAGCGGCGGGAGACCCAGTACTTC,CASSVWERRETQYF
-,TRBV19,TRBJ1-4,-,TGTGCCAGTAGTCGGACAACTAATGAAAAACTGTTTTTT,CASSRTTNEKLFF
-,TRBV5-6,TRBJ2-1,TRBD2,TGTGCCAGCAGCTTAGGGAGGACTAGCGGGAGTTGGTCCTACAATGAGCAGTTCTTC,CASSLGRTSGSWSYNEQFF
once,TRBV4-2,TRBJ2-3,-,TGTGCCAGCAGCCAACTGGGGGGAGAAGATACGCAGTATTTT,CASSQLGGEDTQYF
-,TRBV9,TRBJ1-3,-,TGTGCCAGCAGCGTAGGGGACATCTTAACTGGAAACACCATATATTTT,CASSVGDILTGNTIYF
-,TRBV11-1,TRBJ2-3,-,TGTGCCAGCAGCTTAGTCGGGGGGCCAGATACGCAGTATTTT,CASSLVGGPDTQYF
-,TRBV6-4,TRBJ1-1,-,TGTGCCAGCAGTGTTGGGGGGGGAACTGAAGCTTTCTTT,CASSVGGGTEAFF
-,TRBV5-1,TRBJ1-2,-,TGCGCCAGCAGCTTGGCTGCGACAGGAGGAGGCTACACCTTC,CASSLAATGGGYTF
-,TRBV28,TRBJ2-1,-,TGTGCCAGCAAGGCGGGAGAGCAGTTCTTC,CASKAGEQFF
-,TRBV2,TRBJ1-1,TRBD1,TGTGCCAGCAGTGAAACAGGGGGCGACACTGAAGCTTTCTTT,CASSETGGDTEAFF
few,TRBV19,TRBJ2-2,TRBD1,TGTGCCAGTAGGGGACAGTCCTTACCGAACACCGGGGAGCTGTTTTTT,CASRGQSLPNTGELFF
-,TRBV2,TRBJ1-6,TRBD1,TGTGCCAGCAGGGCGCAGGGGGGTAATTCACCCCTCCACTTT,CASRAQGGNSPLHF
once,TRBV6-1,TRBJ1-5,-,TGTGCCAGCAGTGAAATGGGGGTCGGCAATCAGCCCCAGCATTTT,CASSEMGVGNQPQHF
-,TRBV7-2,TRBJ1-2,-,TGTGCCAGCAGCCTGACGGGACCTAAAGATGGCTACACCTTC,CASSLTGPKDGYTF
-,TRBV5-1,TRBJ2-1,TRBD2,TGCGCCAGCAGCAAAACTAGCGGGCCAAGCTCCTACAATGAGCAGTTCTTC,CASSKTSGPSSYNEQFF
once,TRBV7-2,TRBJ2-3,-,TGTGCCAGCAGCTCCAGGGATGGTACAGATACGCAGTATTTT,CASSSRDGTDTQYF
-,TRBV19,TRBJ1-1,-,TGTGCCAGTAGCTCCCGGTTGGAGGCTGAAGCTTTCTTT,CASSSRLEAEAFF
-,TRBV2,TRBJ2-1,TRBD2,TGTGCCAGCAGTTACTCTGGACTAGCGGGTGTCTACAATGAGCAGTTCTTC,CASSYSGLAGVYNEQFF